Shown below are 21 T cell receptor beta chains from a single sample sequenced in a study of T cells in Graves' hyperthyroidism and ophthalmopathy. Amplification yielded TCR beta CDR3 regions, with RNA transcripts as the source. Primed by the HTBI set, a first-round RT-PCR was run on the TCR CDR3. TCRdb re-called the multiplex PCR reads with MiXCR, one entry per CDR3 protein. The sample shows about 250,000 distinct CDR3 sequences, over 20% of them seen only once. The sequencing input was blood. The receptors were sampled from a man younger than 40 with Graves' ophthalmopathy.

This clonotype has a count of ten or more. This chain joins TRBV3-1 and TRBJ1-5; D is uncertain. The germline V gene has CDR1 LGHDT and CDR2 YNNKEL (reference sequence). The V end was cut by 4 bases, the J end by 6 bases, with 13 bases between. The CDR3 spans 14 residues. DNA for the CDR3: TGTGCCAGCAGCCCTACGACCGGATCTCAGCCCCAGCATTTT. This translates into CASSPTTGSQPQHF.

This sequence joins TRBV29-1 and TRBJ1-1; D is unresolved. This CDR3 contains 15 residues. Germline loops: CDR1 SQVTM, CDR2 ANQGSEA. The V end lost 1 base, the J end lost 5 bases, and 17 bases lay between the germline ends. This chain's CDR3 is CSVEGGLGVGTEAFF. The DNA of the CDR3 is TGCAGCGTTGAAGGGGGTTTGGGAGTTGGGACTGAAGCTTTCTTT. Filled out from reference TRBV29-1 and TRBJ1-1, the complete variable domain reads SAVISQKPSRDICQRGTSLTIQCQVDSQVTMMFWYRQQPGQSLTLIATANQGSEATYESGFVIDKFPISRPNLTFSTLTVSNMSPEDSSIYLCSVEGGLGVGTEAFFGQGTRLTVV.

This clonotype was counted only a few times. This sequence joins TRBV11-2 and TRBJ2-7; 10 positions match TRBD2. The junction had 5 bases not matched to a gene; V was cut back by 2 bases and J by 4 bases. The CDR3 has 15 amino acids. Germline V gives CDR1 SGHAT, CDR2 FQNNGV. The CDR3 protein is CASSLKAGGPYEQYF. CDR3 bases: TGTGCCAGCAGCTTAAAAGCGGGAGGGCCTTACGAGCAGTACTTC. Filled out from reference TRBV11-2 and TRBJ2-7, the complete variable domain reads EAGVAQSPRYKIIEKRQSVAFWCNPISGHATLYWYQQILGQGPKLLIQFQNNGVVDDSQLPKDRFSAERLKGVDSTLKIQPAKLEDSAVYLCASSLKAGGPYEQYFGPGTRLTVT.

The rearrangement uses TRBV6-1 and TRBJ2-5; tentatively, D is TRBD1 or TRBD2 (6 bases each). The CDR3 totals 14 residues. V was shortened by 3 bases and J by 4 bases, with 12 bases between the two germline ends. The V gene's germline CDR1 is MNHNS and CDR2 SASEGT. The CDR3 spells CASSDIGGGETQYF. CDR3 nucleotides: TGTGCCAGCAGTGATATCGGGGGCGGAGAGACCCAGTACTTC.

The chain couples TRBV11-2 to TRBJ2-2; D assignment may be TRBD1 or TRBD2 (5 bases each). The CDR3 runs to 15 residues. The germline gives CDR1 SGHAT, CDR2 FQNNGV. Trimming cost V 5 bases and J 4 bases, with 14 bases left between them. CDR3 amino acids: CASSDRGPSTGELFF. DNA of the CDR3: TGTGCCAGCAGCGACAGAGGGCCTTCCACCGGGGAGCTGTTTTTT.

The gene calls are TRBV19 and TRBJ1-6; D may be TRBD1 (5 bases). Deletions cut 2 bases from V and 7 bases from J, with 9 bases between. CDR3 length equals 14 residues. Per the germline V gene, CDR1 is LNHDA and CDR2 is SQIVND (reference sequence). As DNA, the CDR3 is TGTGCCAGTAGTATAAGGGAGGGGAATTCACCCCTCCACTTT. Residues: CASSIREGNSPLHF.

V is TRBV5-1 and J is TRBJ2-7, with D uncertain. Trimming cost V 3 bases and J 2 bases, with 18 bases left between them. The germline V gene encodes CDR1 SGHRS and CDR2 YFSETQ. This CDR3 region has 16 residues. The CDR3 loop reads CASSSARGTAPYEQYF. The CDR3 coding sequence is TGCGCCAGCAGCTCGGCTAGAGGTACAGCGCCCTACGAGCAGTACTTC.

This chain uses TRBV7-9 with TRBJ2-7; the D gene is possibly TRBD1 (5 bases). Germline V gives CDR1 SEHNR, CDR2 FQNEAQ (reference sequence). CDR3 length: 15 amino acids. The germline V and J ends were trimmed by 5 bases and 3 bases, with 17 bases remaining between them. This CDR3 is CASSPRQGANYEQYF. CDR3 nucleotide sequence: TGTGCCAGCAGCCCGCGACAAGGGGCAAACTACGAGCAGTACTTC.

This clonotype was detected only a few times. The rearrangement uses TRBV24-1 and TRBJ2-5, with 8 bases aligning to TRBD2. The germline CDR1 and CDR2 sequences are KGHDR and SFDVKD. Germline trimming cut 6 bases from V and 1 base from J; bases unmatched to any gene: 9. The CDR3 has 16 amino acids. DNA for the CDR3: TGTGCCACCAGTTCGTTAACTAGCGGTGCCCAAGAGACCCAGTACTTC. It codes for CATSSLTSGAQETQYF.

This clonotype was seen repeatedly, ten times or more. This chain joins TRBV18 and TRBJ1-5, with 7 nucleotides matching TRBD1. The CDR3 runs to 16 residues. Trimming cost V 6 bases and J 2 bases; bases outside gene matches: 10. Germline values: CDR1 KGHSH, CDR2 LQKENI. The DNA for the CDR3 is TGTGCCAGCTCCCCTCCCGGGACAGTGGGCAATCAGCCCCAGCATTTT. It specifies CASSPPGTVGNQPQHF.

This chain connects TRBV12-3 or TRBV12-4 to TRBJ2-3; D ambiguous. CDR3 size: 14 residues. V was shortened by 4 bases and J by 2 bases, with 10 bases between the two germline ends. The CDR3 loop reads CASSSFRYTDTQYF. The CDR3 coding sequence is TGTGCCAGCAGTTCCTTCCGGTACACAGATACGCAGTATTTT.

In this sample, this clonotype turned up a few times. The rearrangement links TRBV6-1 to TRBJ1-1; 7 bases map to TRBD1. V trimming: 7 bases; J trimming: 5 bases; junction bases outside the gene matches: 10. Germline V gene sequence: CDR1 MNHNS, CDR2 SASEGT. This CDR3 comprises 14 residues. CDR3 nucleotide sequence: TGTGCCAGCACTATACAGGCCAGGGGGACTGAAGCTTTCTTT. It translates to CASTIQARGTEAFF.

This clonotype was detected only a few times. CDR3 region: CASSKGTSSYEQYF. CDR3 sequence (DNA): TGTGCCAGCAGTAAGGGGACATCTTCCTACGAGCAGTACTTC. V is TRBV25-1 and J is TRBJ2-7; possibly TRBD1 for D (6 bases). The germline V and J ends were trimmed by 5 bases and 1 base, with 12 bases remaining between them. Looked up from germline, CDR1 is MGHDK and CDR2 is SYGVNS. The CDR3 spans 14 residues.

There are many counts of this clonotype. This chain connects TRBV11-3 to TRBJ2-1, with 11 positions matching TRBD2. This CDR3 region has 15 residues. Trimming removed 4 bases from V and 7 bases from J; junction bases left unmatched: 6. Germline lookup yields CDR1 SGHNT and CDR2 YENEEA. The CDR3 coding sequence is TGTGCCAGCAGCTATAGCGGGAGGGCCGGTAATGAGCAGTTCTTC. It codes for CASSYSGRAGNEQFF.

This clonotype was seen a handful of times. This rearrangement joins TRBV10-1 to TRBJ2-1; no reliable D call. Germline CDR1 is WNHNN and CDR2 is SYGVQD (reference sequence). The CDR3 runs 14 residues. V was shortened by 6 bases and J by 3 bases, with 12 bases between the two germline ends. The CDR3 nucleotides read TGCGCCAGCAGCGCCAATCCCATCTACAATGAGCAGTTCTTC. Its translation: CASSANPIYNEQFF.

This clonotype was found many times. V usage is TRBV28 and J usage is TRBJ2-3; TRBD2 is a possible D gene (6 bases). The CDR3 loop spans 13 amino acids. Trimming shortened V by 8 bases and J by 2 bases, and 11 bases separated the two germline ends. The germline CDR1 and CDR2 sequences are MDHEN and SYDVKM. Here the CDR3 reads CASLGGNTDTQYF. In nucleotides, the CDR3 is TGTGCCAGCCTGGGCGGGAACACAGATACGCAGTATTTT.

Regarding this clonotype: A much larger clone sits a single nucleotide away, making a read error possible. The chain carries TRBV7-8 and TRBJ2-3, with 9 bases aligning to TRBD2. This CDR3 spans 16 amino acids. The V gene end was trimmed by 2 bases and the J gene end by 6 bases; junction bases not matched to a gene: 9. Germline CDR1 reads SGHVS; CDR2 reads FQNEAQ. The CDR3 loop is CASSLQDSGSTDTQYF. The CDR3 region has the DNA TGTGCCAGCAGCTTACAGGATAGCGGGAGTACCGATACGCAGTATTTT.

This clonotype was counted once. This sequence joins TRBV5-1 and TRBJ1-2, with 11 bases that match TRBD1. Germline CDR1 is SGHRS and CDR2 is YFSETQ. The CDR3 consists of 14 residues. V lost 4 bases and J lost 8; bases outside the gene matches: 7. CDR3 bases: TGCGCCAGCAGCCAAAGGGACAGGGGGAGCGGCTACACCTTC. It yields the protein CASSQRDRGSGYTF.

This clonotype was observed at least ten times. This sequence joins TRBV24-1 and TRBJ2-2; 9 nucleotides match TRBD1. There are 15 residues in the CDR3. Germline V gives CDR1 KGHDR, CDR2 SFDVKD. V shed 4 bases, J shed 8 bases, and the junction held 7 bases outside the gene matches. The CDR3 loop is CATSDLQGARGELFF. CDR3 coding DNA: TGTGCCACCAGTGACCTACAGGGGGCTCGAGGGGAGCTGTTTTTT.

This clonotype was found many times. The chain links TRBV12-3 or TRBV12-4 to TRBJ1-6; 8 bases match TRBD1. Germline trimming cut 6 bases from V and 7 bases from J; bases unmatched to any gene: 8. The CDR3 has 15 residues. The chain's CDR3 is CASRKEDRENSPLHF. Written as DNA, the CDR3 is TGTGCCAGCAGAAAAGAGGACAGGGAGAATTCACCCCTCCACTTT.

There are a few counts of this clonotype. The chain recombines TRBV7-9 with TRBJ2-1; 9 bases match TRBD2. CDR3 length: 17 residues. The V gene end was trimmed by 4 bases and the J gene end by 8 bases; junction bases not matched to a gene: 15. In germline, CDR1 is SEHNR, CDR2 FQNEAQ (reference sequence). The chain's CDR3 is CASSSIRGLAELDEQFF. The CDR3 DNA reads TGTGCCAGCAGCTCCATACGGGGACTAGCCGAGTTAGATGAGCAGTTCTTC.